This T cell receptor (beta chain) is from a study of patients and donors after allogeneic stem cell transplantation. TCRdb used MiXCR to reprocess the RT-PCR reads, holding one entry per CDR3 protein. The data hold roughly 940,000 distinct CDR3 sequences, with approximately 18% observed a single time. The sequence was collected from a human donor who was either an allogeneic HSCT recipient or a stem cell or donor lymphocyte infusion donor (not recorded which). It is not recorded whose cells these are; they may come from a transplant donor. Material: blood, either unsorted or a sorted T cell fraction (not recorded which).

The CDR3 bases are TGTGCCAGCGTAAGACAGGGGAAAGGCGGGGAGCTGTTTTTT. This gives the protein CASVRQGKGGELFF. The V gene is TRBV6-1, the J gene TRBJ2-2; 8 bases are a match to TRBD1. Germline values: CDR1 MNHNS, CDR2 SASEGT. Unmatched junction bases numbered 9, after V lost 8 bases and J lost 7 bases. The CDR3 extends over 14 amino acids.